This TCR beta chain was sequenced in a study of blood T cell repertoires in COVID-19. Study-wide background: Collection of acute and convalescent COVID-19 samples took place in the United States, Italy and Spain. PBMCs, B-cell-depleted T cells, or T cells provided the cDNA or gDNA that made up the material.

Comment on this clone: One end of the junction fails to match germline, which may point to a read error.

The CDR3 is 15 amino acids. CDR1 and CDR2 from the germline V gene are MDHEN and SYDVKM. Authors' data handling: Estimated nucleated cell counts came from reference gene primer amplification. Some clones are missing from TCRdb's copy, which holds only in-frame ones; the method was immunoSEQ multiplex PCR. V and J calls and clone size are as listed in that table; D and trimming were resolved from the DNA. Of about 89,000 clones in the sample, 78% are singletons; the top ten hold about 5.7%. The chain employs TRBV28 and TRBJ1-3, with 7 bases lining up with TRBD1. The sample consisted of peripheral blood. This TCR was sampled from a man aged 70 or older with COVID-19, enrolled during active disease. The CDR3 DNA is TGTGCCAGCAGGCAAGGGACAGCGACTGGAAACATCATATATTTT. The encoded protein is CASRQGTATGNIIYF.